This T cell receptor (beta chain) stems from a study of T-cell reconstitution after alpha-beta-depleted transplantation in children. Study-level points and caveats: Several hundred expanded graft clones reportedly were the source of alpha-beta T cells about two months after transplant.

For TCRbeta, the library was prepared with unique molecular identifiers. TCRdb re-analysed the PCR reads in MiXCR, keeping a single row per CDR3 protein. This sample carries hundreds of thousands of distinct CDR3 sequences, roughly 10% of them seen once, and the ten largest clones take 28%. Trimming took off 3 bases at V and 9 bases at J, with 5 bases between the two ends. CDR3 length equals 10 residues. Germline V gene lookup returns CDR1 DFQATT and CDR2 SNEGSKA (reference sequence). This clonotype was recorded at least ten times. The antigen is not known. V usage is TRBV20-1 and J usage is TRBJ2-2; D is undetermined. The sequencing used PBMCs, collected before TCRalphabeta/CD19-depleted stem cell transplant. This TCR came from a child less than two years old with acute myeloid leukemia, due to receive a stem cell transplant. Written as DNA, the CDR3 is TGCAGTGCTAGCGTAAGGGAGCTGTTTTTT. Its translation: CSASVRELFF.